These T cell receptor beta chains were read from a single sample in a study of cytomegalovirus exposure and HLA in healthy donors. This table comes from immunoSEQ multiplex PCR, and its TCRdb copy is limited to in-frame clones, with some not included. The data show some 220,000 clones, 85% to 90% seen once. Material for sequencing was PBMCs. These receptors originate from a woman between 18 and 29 years old in good health and CMV-seronegative. Both conserved end residues are part of each CDR3. A D gene is named only where the DNA matches it firmly. Clone size is given for some rows only: seen once, a few or many times, or a class if the clone is expanded.

V gene: TRBV4-3
D gene: -
J gene: TRBJ2-7
clone size: -
CDR3 protein: CASSQESPRGLAHYEQYF
CDR3 DNA: TGCGCCAGCAGCCAAGAAAGTCCCCGTGGGCTAGCCCACTACGAGCAGTACTTC

V gene: TRBV7-3
D gene: TRBD1
J gene: TRBJ1-2
clone size: -
CDR3 protein: CASSLTPGGGYGYTF
CDR3 DNA: TGTGCCAGCAGCTTAACCCCAGGGGGAGGCTATGGCTACACCTTC

V gene: TRBV6-1
D gene: -
J gene: TRBJ1-2
clone size: -
CDR3 protein: CASSEAHRGYGYTF
CDR3 DNA: TGTGCCAGCAGTGAAGCGCATAGGGGGTATGGCTACACCTTC

V gene: TRBV4-3
D gene: -
J gene: TRBJ2-1
clone size: -
CDR3 protein: CASSQGFAGTYNEQFF
CDR3 DNA: TGCGCCAGCAGCCAGGGCTTTGCGGGAACCTACAATGAGCAGTTCTTC

V gene: TRBV30
D gene: TRBD1
J gene: TRBJ2-1
clone size: -
CDR3 protein: CAQSPRDRVGNEQFF
CDR3 DNA: TGTGCACAAAGCCCACGGGACAGGGTAGGCAATGAGCAGTTCTTC

V gene: TRBV5-1
D gene: TRBD2
J gene: TRBJ2-2
clone size: -
CDR3 protein: CASSPGLAVPNTGELFF
CDR3 DNA: TGCGCCAGCAGCCCGGGACTAGCGGTTCCGAACACCGGGGAGCTGTTTTTT

V gene: TRBV5-6
D gene: -
J gene: TRBJ2-7
clone size: -
CDR3 protein: CASSQTATYEQYF
CDR3 DNA: TGTGCCAGCAGCCAGACAGCCACCTACGAGCAGTACTTC

V gene: TRBV5-4
D gene: TRBD2
J gene: TRBJ2-5
clone size: once
CDR3 protein: CASSETSGPTETQYF
CDR3 DNA: TGTGCCAGCAGCGAGACTAGCGGGCCTACGGAGACCCAGTACTTC

V gene: TRBV5-5
D gene: -
J gene: TRBJ1-4
clone size: -
CDR3 protein: CASSRGVSTNEKLFF
CDR3 DNA: TGTGCCAGCAGCCGGGGGGTGTCAACTAATGAAAAACTGTTTTTT

V gene: TRBV4-1
D gene: TRBD2
J gene: TRBJ2-3
clone size: few
CDR3 protein: CASSQGPLRLAGADTQYF
CDR3 DNA: TGCGCCAGCAGCCAAGGACCCCTCCGACTAGCGGGAGCAGATACGCAGTATTTT

V gene: TRBV5-6
D gene: -
J gene: TRBJ2-4
clone size: -
CDR3 protein: CASSLVRGAKNIQYF
CDR3 DNA: TGTGCCAGCAGCTTGGTAAGGGGGGCCAAAAACATTCAGTACTTC

V gene: TRBV6-1
D gene: -
J gene: TRBJ1-5
clone size: -
CDR3 protein: CASSADSYQPQHF
CDR3 DNA: TGTGCCAGCAGCGCCGACAGTTATCAGCCCCAGCATTTT

V gene: TRBV4-2
D gene: TRBD2
J gene: TRBJ2-3
clone size: -
CDR3 protein: CASSQVSGRTDTQYF
CDR3 DNA: TGTGCCAGCAGCCAAGTAAGCGGGAGGACAGATACGCAGTATTTT

V gene: TRBV2
D gene: TRBD1
J gene: TRBJ2-2
clone size: few
CDR3 protein: CASSLWTGGNTGELFF
CDR3 DNA: TGTGCCAGCAGTTTGTGGACAGGGGGCAACACCGGGGAGCTGTTTTTT

V gene: TRBV29-1
D gene: -
J gene: TRBJ1-2
clone size: once
CDR3 protein: CSVERRGGHYGYTF
CDR3 DNA: TGCAGCGTTGAGAGGCGCGGGGGTCACTATGGCTACACCTTC

V gene: TRBV7-2
D gene: -
J gene: TRBJ1-1
clone size: once
CDR3 protein: CASSPGSVMNTEAFF
CDR3 DNA: TGTGCCAGCAGCCCAGGCTCGGTAATGAACACTGAAGCTTTCTTT

V gene: TRBV27
D gene: -
J gene: TRBJ2-7
clone size: few
CDR3 protein: CASMRGSSYEQYF
CDR3 DNA: TGTGCCAGCATGAGGGGGAGCTCCTACGAGCAGTACTTC

V gene: TRBV4-3
D gene: -
J gene: TRBJ1-2
clone size: -
CDR3 protein: CASSQGGQYLNYGYTF
CDR3 DNA: TGCGCCAGCAGCCAAGGAGGGCAATACCTTAACTATGGCTACACCTTC

V gene: TRBV7-9
D gene: TRBD2
J gene: TRBJ2-5
clone size: -
CDR3 protein: CASSSEGLAGGETQYF
CDR3 DNA: TGTGCCAGCAGCTCGGAAGGACTAGCGGGGGGCGAGACCCAGTACTTC

V gene: TRBV4-3
D gene: TRBD2
J gene: TRBJ2-3
clone size: -
CDR3 protein: CASSQRVPGGGSTDTQYF
CDR3 DNA: TGCGCCAGCAGCCAGAGAGTCCCAGGCGGGGGTAGCACAGATACGCAGTATTTT

V gene: TRBV7-2
D gene: TRBD2
J gene: TRBJ2-7
clone size: -
CDR3 protein: CASSKASGDYEQYF
CDR3 DNA: TGTGCCAGCAGTAAAGCTAGCGGAGATTACGAGCAGTACTTC

V gene: TRBV5-8
D gene: TRBD1
J gene: TRBJ1-6
clone size: -
CDR3 protein: CASSPGQGFNSPLHF
CDR3 DNA: TGTGCCAGCAGCCCGGGACAGGGTTTTAATTCACCCCTCCACTTT

V gene: TRBV7-2
D gene: TRBD2
J gene: TRBJ2-5
clone size: -
CDR3 protein: CASTGTTGETQYF
CDR3 DNA: TGTGCCAGCACCGGGACTACGGGAGAGACCCAGTACTTC

V gene: TRBV7-2
D gene: -
J gene: TRBJ1-5
clone size: -
CDR3 protein: CASSLGIGMGNQPQHF
CDR3 DNA: TGTGCCAGCAGCTTAGGTATCGGGATGGGCAATCAGCCCCAGCATTTT

V gene: TRBV11-3
D gene: TRBD1
J gene: TRBJ2-7
clone size: -
CDR3 protein: CASSSDRGTYEQYF
CDR3 DNA: TGTGCCAGCAGTTCTGACAGGGGTACCTACGAGCAGTACTTC